This T cell receptor beta chain was observed in a study of shared clonotypes between healthy human individuals. The sorted-subset replicate PCRs were given about 200 ng DNA, which is 25,000 to 35,000 T cell genomes. Authors' methods: ImmunoSEQ yielded junction-only sequences lacking quality scores, so filtering differed. Using immunoSEQ multiplex PCR, the repertoire was profiled, and TCRdb retains in-frame clones only, with some absent. For V, J and clone size, that table is used; D and trimming come from the DNA. The sample holds about 960,000 clones, over 60% seen once. This CDR3 has 14 residues. The V gene's germline CDR1 is MGHDK and CDR2 SYGVNS. With 4 bases clipped from V and 8 bases from J, the junction kept 6 bases outside the gene matches.

The rearrangement uses TRBV25-1 and TRBJ2-1; the match to TRBD1 covers 9 bases. The receptor's source is a man between 18 and 35 years old in good health. Source material: memory CD4+ T cells sorted from blood. Subset reported: CD45RA-negative fraction. Here the CDR3 reads CASSGYDRGDEQFF. In DNA form, the CDR3 reads TGTGCCAGCAGTGGCTACGACAGGGGGGATGAGCAGTTCTTC.